The 5 T cell receptor beta chains presented below share a single source sample, sequenced in a study of CD8 T cells in ankylosing spondylitis. From the 5' RACE reads, TCRdb called clonotypes with MiXCR, one entry per CDR3 protein. The table includes approximately 250,000 distinct CDR3 sequences, roughly a quarter detected once. The sample comprised blood, either unsorted or a sorted T cell fraction (not recorded which). The receptors shown here come from a male donor with ankylosing spondylitis or in good health (not recorded which).

This chain joins TRBV6-1 and TRBJ1-2; D gene unclear. The CDR3 has 13 residues. The V and J ends lost 6 bases and 2 bases respectively, with 10 bases between them. Germline values: CDR1 MNHNS, CDR2 SASEGT. The DNA of the CDR3 is TGTGCCAGCAGAATGGACGGGAACTATGGCTACACCTTC. Protein sequence: CASRMDGNYGYTF.

This clonotype was seen a handful of times. The chain joins TRBV12-3 or TRBV12-4 to TRBJ1-4, with a possible D match to TRBD1 (5 bases). The germline V and J ends were trimmed by 3 bases and 7 bases, with 12 bases remaining between them. CDR3 size: 14 residues. The chain's CDR3 is CASSLSGSGEKLFF. CDR3 DNA: TGTGCCAGCAGTTTGTCAGGGTCTGGTGAAAAACTGTTTTTT.

A few counts support this clonotype. This chain uses TRBV18 with TRBJ1-5, with a possible D match to TRBD1 (5 bases). V was clipped by 2 bases and J by 3 bases, with 11 bases between them. This CDR3 is built from 15 residues. Germline CDR1 and CDR2: KGHSH and LQKENI. CDR3 coding DNA: TGTGCCAGCTCACCATACGAGGGGTTCAATCAGCCCCAGCATTTT. Translation: CASSPYEGFNQPQHF.

This clonotype showed up many times. The CDR3 sequence is CSAVSGGYNEQFF. In nucleotides, the CDR3 is TGCAGTGCTGTGAGCGGGGGGTACAATGAGCAGTTCTTC. This chain joins TRBV20-1 and TRBJ2-1, with 9 bases lining up with TRBD2. V shed 5 bases, J shed 4 bases, and the junction held 3 bases outside the gene matches. The CDR3 sequence is 13 residues long. Germline V gives CDR1 DFQATT, CDR2 SNEGSKA (reference sequence).

The chain recombines TRBV20-1 with TRBJ1-1; D remains ambiguous. The V gene's germline CDR1 is DFQATT and CDR2 SNEGSKA (reference sequence). The V end lost 1 base, the J end lost 0 bases, and 6 bases lay between the germline ends. This CDR3 region has 13 residues. CDR3 amino acids: CSARGGVNTEAFF. The CDR3 DNA reads TGCAGTGCTAGAGGCGGGGTGAACACTGAAGCTTTCTTT.